A single sample is the source of the 24 T cell receptor beta chains below, sequenced in a study of blood T cell repertoires in COVID-19 (dated by TCRdb to the early 2020s). Library preparation employed the immunoSEQ multiplex PCR assay. TCRdb took over this immuneACCESS table, retaining in-frame rearrangements with V and J assigned. Such tables are incomplete; in checked studies, under half of the missing clones stem from an unresolved V gene, and the remainder is unexplained. Present in this sample are approximately 73,000 clones, 75% to 90% of which were seen just once. Clones ranked in the top ten supply approximately 8.9% of the sample. The specimen was peripheral blood. All receptors come from a man older than 75 with acute or convalescent COVID-19.

CDR3 in amino acids: CASSQGQGLGTEAFF. The CDR3 region has the DNA TGTGCCAGCAGCCAAGGACAGGGTTTAGGCACTGAAGCTTTCTTT. V gene TRBV4-2 combines with J gene TRBJ1-1, with TRBD1 identical over 7 bases. V dropped 1 base and J dropped 4; count of bases not matched to a gene: 6. The germline V gene has CDR1 LGHNA and CDR2 YNFKEQ. The CDR3 totals 15 residues.

CDR3 bases: TGCGCCAGCAGCCGGGTCGGGGATGGAGCCAAAAACATTCAGTACTTC. Translating it yields CASSRVGDGAKNIQYF. The chain links TRBV4-1 to TRBJ2-4; D may be TRBD2 (5 bases). Germline V gene sequence: CDR1 MGHRA, CDR2 YSYEKL. Deletions cut 4 bases from V and 0 bases from J, with 13 bases between. This CDR3 is built from 16 residues.

This clone was counted once. The rearrangement joins TRBV6-5 to TRBJ2-5; TRBD1 aligns across 9 bases. J gave up 5 bases and V 6 bases, and 10 bases lay outside the gene matches. CDR1 and CDR2 (germline): MNHEY, SVGAGI. The CDR3 has 15 amino acids. The CDR3 loop reads CASRGITGGRETQYF. The CDR3 DNA reads TGTGCCAGCAGGGGTATAACAGGGGGCCGTGAGACCCAGTACTTC.

This clone was detected a few times. Other nucleotide sequences in the sample specify the same CDR3. The chain is built from TRBV19 and TRBJ1-1; D gene ambiguous. The CDR3 is made up of 12 amino acids. Germline V gives CDR1 LNHDA, CDR2 SQIVND (reference sequence). The V end lost 3 bases, the J end lost 2 bases, and 4 bases lay between the germline ends. CDR3 DNA sequence: TGTGCCAGTAGTATTAGAAACACTGAAGCTTTCTTT. Translating gives CASSIRNTEAFF.

The chain is built from TRBV11-2 and TRBJ2-1; a weak D match, TRBD1 (5 bases). V shed 4 bases and J shed 8 bases, with 15 bases lying between them. The germline CDR1 and CDR2 sequences are SGHAT and FQNNGV. The CDR3 has 14 residues. For the CDR3, the DNA is TGTGCCAGCAGCTCCCCGGGCCAGGGCGATGAGCAGTTCTTC. Translating gives CASSSPGQGDEQFF.

The chain combines TRBV7-3 with TRBJ2-5; 10 bases agree with TRBD2. The CDR3 runs 15 residues. Trimming at V came to 5 bases and at J to 5 bases, leaving 8 bases not matched to a gene. CDR1 and CDR2 from the germline V gene are SGHTA and FQGTGA. CDR3 in amino acids: CASSPSGGAEETQYF. CDR3 DNA: TGTGCCAGCAGCCCCAGCGGGGGGGCCGAGGAGACCCAGTACTTC.

The CDR3 DNA sequence: TGCGCCAGCAGTGAGTCGAAGGGACAGGGTCAATTCTATGGCTACACCTTC. Its translation: CASSESKGQGQFYGYTF. The V gene is TRBV10-2, the J gene TRBJ1-2, with TRBD1 identical over 9 bases. The V segment lost 0 bases and the J segment 4 bases; nucleotides outside the gene matches: 9. The CDR3 runs to 17 residues. From germline, CDR1 is WSHSY and CDR2 SAAADI.

For the CDR3, the DNA is TGTGCCAGCAGCCAAGGTTACAGGTTCACCGGGGAGCTGTTTTTT. It yields the protein CASSQGYRFTGELFF. The rearrangement joins TRBV3-1 (or the pseudogene TRBV3-2) to TRBJ2-2, with D possibly matching TRBD1 (5 bases). Trimming left V 1 base short and J 4 bases short, with 10 bases between. This CDR3 region has 15 residues. CDR1 is LGHDT, CDR2 YNNKEL, per germline (reference sequence).

The gene calls are TRBV5-1 and TRBJ2-2; D call uncertain. Trimming stripped 3 bases from V and 1 base from J, with 10 bases between. Germline V lookup: CDR1 SGHRS, CDR2 YFSETQ. The CDR3 has 15 amino acids. CDR3 in amino acids: CASSSPAGNTGELFF. Written as DNA, the CDR3 is TGCGCCAGCAGCTCTCCTGCAGGGAACACCGGGGAGCTGTTTTTT.

This chain uses TRBV24-1 with TRBJ2-5; 10 nucleotides agree with TRBD2. Germline lookup yields CDR1 KGHDR and CDR2 SFDVKD. The junction had 9 bases not matched to a gene; V was cut back by 4 bases and J by 2 bases. The CDR3 is made up of 17 amino acids. The CDR3 coding sequence is TGTGCCACCAGTGACCTTATTCCGGGACTAGCGCAAGAGACCCAGTACTTC. Amino acids: CATSDLIPGLAQETQYF.

V is TRBV28 and J is TRBJ1-3, with TRBD1 as a possible D gene (6 bases). The CDR3 runs 17 residues. CDR1 MDHEN and CDR2 SYDVKM come from the germline V gene. The V and J ends lost 7 bases and 1 base respectively, with 20 bases between them. CDR3 nucleotides: TGTGCCAGCATTCAAGGGGGGGGTTTGGGATCTGGAAACACCATATATTTT. Amino acid sequence: CASIQGGGLGSGNTIYF.

V is TRBV19 and J is TRBJ1-5; a possible D gene is TRBD1 (6 bases). V was shortened by 5 bases and J by 2 bases, with 16 bases between the two germline ends. This CDR3 spans 16 amino acids. The germline gives CDR1 LNHDA, CDR2 SQIVND (reference sequence). The CDR3 here is CASSPPPGGRNQPQHF. The CDR3 bases are TGTGCCAGTAGTCCCCCCCCGGGGGGCCGCAATCAGCCCCAGCATTTT. The full variable domain, in which reference TRBV19 and TRBJ1-5 provide the parts outside the CDR3, is DGGITQSPKYLFRKEGQNVTLSCEQNLNHDAMYWYRQDPGQGLRLIYYSQIVNDFQKGDIAEGYSVSREKKESFPLTVTSAQKNPTAFYLCASSPPPGGRNQPQHFGDGTRLSIL.

The chain recombines TRBV9 with TRBJ2-2; D is uncertain. Trimming pared 4 bases from V and 1 base from J, leaving 14 bases between. This CDR3 region has 16 residues. Germline-derived CDR1 and CDR2 are SGDLS and YYNGEE. CDR3 sequence reads: CASSHNLRVNTGELFF. DNA of the CDR3: TGTGCCAGCAGCCATAACTTACGGGTGAACACCGGGGAGCTGTTTTTT. The whole variable domain, remainder taken from reference TRBV9 and TRBJ2-2, is DSGVTQTPKHLITATGQRVTLRCSPRSGDLSVYWYQQSLDQGLQFLIQYYNGEERAKGNILERFSAQQFPDLHSELNLSSLELGDSALYFCASSHNLRVNTGELFFGEGSRLTVL.

This chain uses TRBV19 with TRBJ1-3; TRBD1 aligns across 9 bases. Per germline, CDR1 LNHDA and CDR2 SQIVND (reference sequence). V was clipped by 5 bases and J by 1 base; unmatched bases: 3. This CDR3 is built from 15 residues. CDR3 nucleotides: TGTGCCAGTAGTCCGGGACAGGGTTCTGGAAACACCATATATTTT. It yields the protein CASSPGQGSGNTIYF.

V gene TRBV9 combines with J gene TRBJ1-1; D perhaps matches TRBD1 (6 bases). Germline V gene sequence: CDR1 SGDLS, CDR2 YYNGEE. V was clipped by 0 bases and J by 3 bases, with 6 bases between them. The CDR3 runs 13 residues. The CDR3 sequence: CASSVGTDTEAFF. For the CDR3, the DNA is TGTGCCAGCAGCGTAGGGACAGACACTGAAGCTTTCTTT.

This rearrangement joins TRBV4-2 to TRBJ1-1, with 8 bases fitting TRBD1. Trimming took 0 bases from V and 8 from J; bases not matched to a gene: 2. Germline lookup yields CDR1 LGHNA and CDR2 YNFKEQ. The CDR3 covers 13 residues. CDR3 region: CASSQDRTGEAFF. The CDR3, as DNA: TGTGCCAGCAGCCAAGATCGGACAGGGGAAGCTTTCTTT.

This sequence joins TRBV2 and TRBJ2-7, with D perhaps TRBD2 (5 bases). The germline V gene encodes CDR1 SNHLY and CDR2 FYNNEI. Trimming stripped 7 bases from V and 0 bases from J, with 7 bases between. This CDR3 spans 12 amino acids. The CDR3 sequence is CASKADSYEQYF. The CDR3 DNA reads TGTGCCAGCAAAGCGGACTCCTACGAGCAGTACTTC.

The genes are TRBV5-4 and TRBJ2-3; D might be TRBD1 (6 bases). Germline CDR1 and CDR2: SGHNT and YYREEE (reference sequence). V shed 2 bases and J shed 6 bases, with 16 bases lying between them. The CDR3 runs to 15 residues. The CDR3 region has the DNA TGTGCCAGCAGCTTAGGCGCAGGGGCCGGGGATACGCAGTATTTT. Encoded protein: CASSLGAGAGDTQYF. The full variable domain, rest sourced from reference TRBV5-4 and TRBJ2-3, is ETGVTQSPTHLIKTRGQQVTLRCSSQSGHNTVSWYQQALGQGPQFIFQYYREEENGRGNFPPRFSGLQFPNYSSELNVNALELDDSALYLCASSLGAGAGDTQYFGPGTRLTVL.

This chain links TRBV11-1 with TRBJ2-7, with 8 nucleotides matching TRBD1. V gave up 3 bases and J gave up 6 bases; unmatched junction bases: 10. The CDR3 sequence is 15 residues long. CDR1 is SGHAT, CDR2 FQDESV, per germline (reference sequence). CDR3 sequence reads: CASSLATGGQGEQYF. CDR3 DNA sequence: TGTGCCAGCAGCTTGGCTACAGGGGGTCAGGGCGAGCAGTACTTC.

The chain carries TRBV4-1 and TRBJ2-1, with TRBD2 identical over 7 bases. Germline-derived CDR1 and CDR2 are MGHRA and YSYEKL. The length of the CDR3 is 16 residues. Trimming at V came to 1 base and at J to 0 bases, leaving 3 bases not matched to a gene. CDR3 nucleotides: TGCGCCAGCAGCCAAGGACTAGCCAGCTCCTACAATGAGCAGTTCTTC. This gives the protein CASSQGLASSYNEQFF.

The chain links TRBV6-5 to TRBJ1-6, with D hard to call. CDR1 MNHEY and CDR2 SVGAGI come from the germline V gene. The CDR3 consists of 14 residues. Trimming took off 5 bases at V and 9 bases at J, with 14 bases between the two ends. CDR3 sequence (DNA): TGTGCCAGCAGTCGGGGTCCCGCACCTTCACCCCTCCACTTT. This sequence encodes CASSRGPAPSPLHF.

This chain joins TRBV30 and TRBJ1-3, with D hard to call. The germline gives CDR1 GTSNPN, CDR2 SVGIG (reference sequence). Trimming left V 0 bases short and J 0 bases short, with 6 bases between. This CDR3 is built from 14 residues. This CDR3 reads CAWSVRSSGNTIYF. The CDR3 DNA is TGTGCCTGGAGTGTCCGGTCCTCTGGAAACACCATATATTTT.

This clone has a single count. V is TRBV12-3 or TRBV12-4 and J is TRBJ1-6; 7 bases line up with TRBD1. The J segment lost 7 bases and the V segment lost 6 bases, leaving 3 bases of the junction unmatched. The CDR3 loop spans 13 amino acids. The CDR3 protein is CASRGQFNSPLHF. CDR3 sequence (DNA): TGTGCCAGCAGGGGACAGTTCAATTCACCCCTCCACTTT.

CDR3 protein: CASSQGGISPYEQYF. The CDR3 DNA reads TGCGCCAGCAGCCAAGGAGGAATAAGCCCCTACGAGCAGTACTTC. The rearrangement links TRBV4-1 to TRBJ2-7; D unclear. Trimming took off 1 base at V and 2 bases at J, with 12 bases between the two ends. Germline assignment: CDR1 MGHRA and CDR2 YSYEKL. This CDR3 is 15 amino acids long.